Only a few counts were recorded for the clone carrying this T cell receptor (beta chain). Its antigen remains unknown. This entry comes from a study of T cells after yellow fever vaccination. Study-wide background: Fractions of limited cellularity were prepared by means of SMART-Seq v4 Ultra Low Input.

Germline-derived CDR1 and CDR2 are LNHNV and YYDKDF (reference sequence). The V gene lost 1 base and the J gene lost 0 bases, with 10 bases spanning the gap. CDR3 length equals 17 residues. UMIs were added to TCR cDNA along with a universal primer site when it was made by 5'RACE template switching. From the 5' RACE reads, TCRdb called clonotypes with MiXCR, one entry per CDR3 protein. Here the sample spans 95,000 to 150,000 distinct CDR3 sequences, 6.5% to 8% being singletons. Study results and caveats: There was a small share of clonotypes that showed up in both the CD4 and CD8 compartments.

This TCR was recovered from a man younger than 35 who received the YFV17D yellow fever vaccine. V gene TRBV15 combines with J gene TRBJ2-6; D remains unclear. The sample in question was CD4+ T cells sorted from PBMCs, obtained 9 to 11 days after the first yellow fever vaccination. CDR3 loop: CATSRGPVSSGANVLTF. The CDR3 DNA is TGTGCCACCAGCAGAGGCCCTGTGAGCTCTGGGGCCAACGTCCTGACTTTC.